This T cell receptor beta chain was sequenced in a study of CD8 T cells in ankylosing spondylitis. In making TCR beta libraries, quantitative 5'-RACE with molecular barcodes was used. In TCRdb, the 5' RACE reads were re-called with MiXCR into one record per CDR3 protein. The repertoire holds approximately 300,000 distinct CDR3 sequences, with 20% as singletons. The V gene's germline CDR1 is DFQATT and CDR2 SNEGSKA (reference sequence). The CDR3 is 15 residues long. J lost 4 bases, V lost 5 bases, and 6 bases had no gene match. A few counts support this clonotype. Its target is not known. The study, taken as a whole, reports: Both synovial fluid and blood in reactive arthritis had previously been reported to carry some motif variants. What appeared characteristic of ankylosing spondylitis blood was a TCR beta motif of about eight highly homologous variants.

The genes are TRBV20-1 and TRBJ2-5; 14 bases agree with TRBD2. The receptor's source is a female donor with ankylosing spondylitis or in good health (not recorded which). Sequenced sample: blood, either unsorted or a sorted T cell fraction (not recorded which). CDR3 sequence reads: CSARPGTSGRETQYF. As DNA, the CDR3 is TGCAGTGCTCGCCCCGGGACTAGCGGGAGAGAGACCCAGTACTTC.